Listed below are T cell receptor beta chains from one sample, sequenced in a study. TCRdb independently ran MiXCR on the 5' RACE reads; one entry per CDR3 protein. The sample lists 10,000 to 15,000 distinct CDR3 sequences, about a quarter occurring once. Sequencing was performed on naive CD4+ T cells sorted from blood. All receptors come from a female donor with breast cancer. The CDR3 runs from the conserved cysteine through the conserved F or W. Fields, in order: clone size, J gene, V gene, D gene, CDR3 protein, CDR3 DNA. A D gene is named only where the DNA matches it firmly. Size tells how often a clone was seen (once, few, many) or the class of an expanded clone, and some rows leave it out.

>many|TRBJ2-3|TRBV12-3/TRBV12-4|TRBD2
CASSWLAGGRTDTQYF
TGTGCCAGCAGTTGGCTAGCGGGAGGCCGCACAGATACGCAGTATTTT
>few|TRBJ2-7|TRBV12-3/TRBV12-4|.
CASSRLLYEQYF
TGTGCCAGCAGTAGACTCCTCTACGAGCAGTACTTC
>.|TRBJ2-1|TRBV19|TRBD2
CASSMFSSSGSYNEQFF
TGTGCCAGTAGTATGTTTTCATCGAGCGGGAGCTACAATGAGCAGTTCTTC
>medium-sized|TRBJ1-1|TRBV6-6|TRBD1
CASRDRTGMNTEAFF
TGTGCCAGCAGAGACCGGACAGGGATGAACACTGAAGCTTTCTTT
>medium-sized|TRBJ2-5|TRBV6-5|TRBD1
CASSRGGEGYETQYF
TGTGCCAGCAGTCGAGGGGGCGAGGGGTATGAGACCCAGTACTTC
>few|TRBJ2-4|TRBV6-1|TRBD2
CASRGGLAGTKNIQYF
TGTGCCAGCAGGGGAGGACTAGCGGGAACCAAAAACATTCAGTACTTC
>medium-sized|TRBJ2-1|TRBV10-2|.
CAIRTERGEQFF
TGCGCCATTCGGACAGAACGTGGTGAGCAGTTCTTC
>.|TRBJ1-1|TRBV7-9|.
CDSSLPNTEAFF
TGTGACAGCAGCTTACCCAACACTGAAGCTTTCTTT
>many|TRBJ1-2|TRBV5-5|.
CASSEGVVVGSF
TGTGCCAGCAGCGAAGGGGTTGTGGTTGGGTCCTTC
>medium-sized|TRBJ2-1|TRBV15|.
CATSRVAGWGVSYNEQFF
TGTGCCACCAGCAGAGTCGCGGGATGGGGTGTCTCGTACAATGAGCAGTTCTTC
>many|TRBJ2-7|TRBV18|TRBD2
CASSPAGTKSSYEQYF
TGTGCCAGCTCACCGGCCGGGACTAAGAGCTCCTACGAGCAGTACTTC
>.|TRBJ1-1|TRBV7-4|.
CASSSRGEENEAFF
TGTGCCAGCAGCTCGAGGGGGGAAGAAAACGAAGCTTTCTTT
>medium-sized|TRBJ1-1|TRBV28|TRBD1
CASSPQGYTEAFF
TGTGCCAGCAGTCCACAGGGGTACACTGAAGCTTTCTTT
>medium-sized|TRBJ2-1|TRBV24-1|TRBD1
CATSDFRQGGYEQFF
TGTGCCACCAGTGATTTTCGACAGGGGGGTTATGAGCAGTTCTTC
>many|TRBJ1-1|TRBV20-1|.
CSAREGHTEAFF
TGCAGTGCTAGGGAGGGGCACACTGAAGCTTTCTTT
>few|TRBJ2-3|TRBV7-2|TRBD2
CASSVSGRWGTDTQYF
TGTGCCAGCAGCGTTAGCGGGAGGTGGGGAACAGATACGCAGTATTTT
>.|TRBJ2-3|TRBV6-1|TRBD2
CASSVGLVAASDTQYF
TGTGCCAGCAGTGTCGGACTAGTAGCGGCATCAGATACGCAGTATTTT
>medium-sized|TRBJ2-7|TRBV7-6|.
CASSLLVAGSSYEQYF
TGTGCCAGCAGCTTATTGGTGGCAGGGAGCTCCTACGAGCAGTACTTC
>medium-sized|TRBJ2-5|TRBV5-1|TRBD2
CASSLVAGEETQYF
TGCGCCAGCAGCTTGGTTGCGGGAGAAGAGACCCAGTACTTC
>few|TRBJ2-7|TRBV7-8|TRBD1
CASSLHAGTDAYEQYF
TGTGCCAGCAGCCTTCATGCCGGGACAGACGCCTACGAGCAGTACTTC
>.|TRBJ1-2|TRBV6-2/TRBV6-3|.
CASRCTQGNYGYTF
TGTGCCAGCAGGTGCACCCAGGGGAACTATGGCTACACCTTC
>.|TRBJ2-1|TRBV6-5|TRBD2
CASSYVAGHNEQFF
TGTGCCAGCAGTTACGTAGCGGGGCACAATGAGCAGTTCTTC